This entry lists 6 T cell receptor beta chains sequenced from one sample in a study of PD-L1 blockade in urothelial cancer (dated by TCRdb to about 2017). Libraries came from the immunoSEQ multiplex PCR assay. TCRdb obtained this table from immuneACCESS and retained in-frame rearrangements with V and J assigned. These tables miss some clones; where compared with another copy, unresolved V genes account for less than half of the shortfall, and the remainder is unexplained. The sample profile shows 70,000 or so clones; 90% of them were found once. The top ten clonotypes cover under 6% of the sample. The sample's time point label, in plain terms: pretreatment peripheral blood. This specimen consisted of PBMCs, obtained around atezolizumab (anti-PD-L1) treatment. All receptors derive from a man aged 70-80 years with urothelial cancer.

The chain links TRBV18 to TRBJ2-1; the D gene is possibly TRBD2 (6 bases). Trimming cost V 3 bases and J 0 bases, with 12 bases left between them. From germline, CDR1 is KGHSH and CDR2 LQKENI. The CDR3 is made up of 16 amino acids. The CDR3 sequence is CASSPLLGSSYNEQFF. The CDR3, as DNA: TGTGCCAGCTCACCCCTTCTCGGGAGCTCCTACAATGAGCAGTTCTTC.

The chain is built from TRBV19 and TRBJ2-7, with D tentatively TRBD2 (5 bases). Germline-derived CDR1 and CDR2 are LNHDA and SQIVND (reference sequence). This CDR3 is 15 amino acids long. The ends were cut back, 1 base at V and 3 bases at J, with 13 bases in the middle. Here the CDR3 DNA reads TGTGCCAGTAGTATAGTTGCTTTGGGGAGCTACGAGCAGTACTTC. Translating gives CASSIVALGSYEQYF.

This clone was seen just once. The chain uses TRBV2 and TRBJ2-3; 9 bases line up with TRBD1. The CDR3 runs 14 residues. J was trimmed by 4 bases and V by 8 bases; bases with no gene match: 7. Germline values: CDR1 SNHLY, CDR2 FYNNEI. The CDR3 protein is CASSRQGESDTQYF. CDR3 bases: TGTGCCAGCTCCAGACAGGGGGAATCAGATACGCAGTATTTT.

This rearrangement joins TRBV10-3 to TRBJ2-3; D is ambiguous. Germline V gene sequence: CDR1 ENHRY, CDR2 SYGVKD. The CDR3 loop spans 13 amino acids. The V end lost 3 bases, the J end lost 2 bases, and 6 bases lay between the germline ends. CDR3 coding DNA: TGTGCCATCAGTGAATTATACACAGATACGCAGTATTTT. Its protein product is CAISELYTDTQYF.

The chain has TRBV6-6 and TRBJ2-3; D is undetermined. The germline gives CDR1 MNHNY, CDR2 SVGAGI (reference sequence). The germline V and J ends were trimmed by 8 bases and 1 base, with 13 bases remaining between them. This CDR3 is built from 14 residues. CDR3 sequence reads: CASRVAGGTDTQYF. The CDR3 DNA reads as TGTGCCAGCCGGGTTGCTGGTGGCACAGATACGCAGTATTTT.

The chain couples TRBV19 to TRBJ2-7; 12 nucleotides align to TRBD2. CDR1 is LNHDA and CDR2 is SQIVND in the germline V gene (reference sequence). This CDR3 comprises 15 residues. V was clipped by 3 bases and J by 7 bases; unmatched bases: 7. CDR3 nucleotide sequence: TGTGCCAGTAGTATCCTAGCGGGAGGGCCTTCGGAGCAGTACTTC. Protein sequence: CASSILAGGPSEQYF.